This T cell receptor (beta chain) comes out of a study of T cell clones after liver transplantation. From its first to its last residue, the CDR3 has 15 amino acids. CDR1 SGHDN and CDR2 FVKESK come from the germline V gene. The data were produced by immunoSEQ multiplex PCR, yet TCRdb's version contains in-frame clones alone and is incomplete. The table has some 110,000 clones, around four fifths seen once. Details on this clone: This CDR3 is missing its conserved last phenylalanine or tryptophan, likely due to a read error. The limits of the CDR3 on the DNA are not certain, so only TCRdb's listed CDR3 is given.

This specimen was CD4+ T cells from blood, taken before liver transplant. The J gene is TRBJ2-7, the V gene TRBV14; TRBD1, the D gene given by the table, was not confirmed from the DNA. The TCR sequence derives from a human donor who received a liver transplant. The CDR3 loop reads CASSQDGTALYEQSI.